This is a list of T cell receptor beta chains from one sample in a study of T-cell memory formation after mild COVID-19. MiXCR, run by TCRdb on the 5' RACE reads, gives a single entry per CDR3 protein. The data show over 350,000 distinct CDR3 sequences, 20% to 25% seen once. Sample: PBMCs or a T cell subset sorted from them (not recorded which). Receptors were obtained from an adult woman who had mild COVID-19 (a few samples of this study predate the infection). Cell type and time point are not known. Each CDR3 is given with its conserved first and last residue. A D gene is named only where the DNA matches it firmly. A clone size is listed for some rows: how often the clone was seen (once, few, many), or a class if it is expanded.

d_call v_call clone_size cdr3_aa
TRBD1 TRBV7-2 . CASSSSPGQGTNTEAFF
. TRBV6-2/TRBV6-3 . CASSALAGASSYNEQFF
TRBD2 TRBV20-1 few CSAVDLIAGSSTDTQYF
TRBD1 TRBV2 . CASRGQGVVEETQYF
. TRBV29-1 few CSGLEETQYF
. TRBV2 . CASSVARTAAGELFF
. TRBV10-3 . CAISEGLRGSTEETQYF
TRBD1 TRBV20-1 many CSAAPGQGYGYTF
. TRBV18 few CASSHRTGSADTQYF
. TRBV3-1 . CASSQDGDSSNQPQHF
. TRBV29-1 few CSVGTGIQETQYF
. TRBV6-6 . CATLGFGPEAFF
. TRBV25-1 many CASSGGLANLVSSYEQYF
TRBD2 TRBV7-8 . CASSFVSGGGRNEQFF
. TRBV20-1 . CSARRAQGSYEQYF
TRBD1 TRBV5-1 . CASSSDRRVYGYTF
. TRBV7-9 few CASSRYRQEQETQYF
. TRBV29-1 . CSAEPASSYNEQFF
. TRBV7-8 few CASSYKTEAFF
. TRBV20-1 . CSAGRTGVGKNIQYF
. TRBV4-1 . CASSQDPSYNSPLHF
. TRBV21-1 few CASSRGNWASSYEQYF
. TRBV14 few CASSRLTGQNTEAFF